Sequencing of this T cell receptor beta chain was carried out in a study of identical twins. Study-level results: Twin-shared out-of-frame alpha sequences were enriched for low generation probability. Excess twin sharing in beta out-of-frame sequences was weaker. Fewer insertions characterized abundant cord blood beta clonotypes, whereas memory repertoires showed none.

Points on this clonotype: Its matching antigen is unknown.

A universal primer binding site was introduced by template switching. The final cDNA contained unique molecular identifiers. One entry per CDR3 protein results from TCRdb running MiXCR on the 5' RACE reads. There are 500,000 to 650,000 distinct CDR3 sequences in the sample; around 24% occur only once, and around 0.48% lies in the top ten. The CDR3 runs 13 residues. The germline V gene encodes CDR1 LGHNT and CDR2 FRNRAP. The germline V and J ends were trimmed by 3 bases and 8 bases, with 11 bases remaining between them. The sample was also linked to a second study, of yellow fever vaccine responses in identical twins.

The V call is TRBV12-5, the J call TRBJ2-1; D is perhaps TRBD2 (6 bases). The receptor comes from a woman aged 18-29 years in good health. Sequencing used CD4+ T cells sorted from blood. CDR3 coding DNA: TGTGCTAGTGGTTTCGGAGGGCTCGATGAGCAGTTCTTC. Residues: CASGFGGLDEQFF.